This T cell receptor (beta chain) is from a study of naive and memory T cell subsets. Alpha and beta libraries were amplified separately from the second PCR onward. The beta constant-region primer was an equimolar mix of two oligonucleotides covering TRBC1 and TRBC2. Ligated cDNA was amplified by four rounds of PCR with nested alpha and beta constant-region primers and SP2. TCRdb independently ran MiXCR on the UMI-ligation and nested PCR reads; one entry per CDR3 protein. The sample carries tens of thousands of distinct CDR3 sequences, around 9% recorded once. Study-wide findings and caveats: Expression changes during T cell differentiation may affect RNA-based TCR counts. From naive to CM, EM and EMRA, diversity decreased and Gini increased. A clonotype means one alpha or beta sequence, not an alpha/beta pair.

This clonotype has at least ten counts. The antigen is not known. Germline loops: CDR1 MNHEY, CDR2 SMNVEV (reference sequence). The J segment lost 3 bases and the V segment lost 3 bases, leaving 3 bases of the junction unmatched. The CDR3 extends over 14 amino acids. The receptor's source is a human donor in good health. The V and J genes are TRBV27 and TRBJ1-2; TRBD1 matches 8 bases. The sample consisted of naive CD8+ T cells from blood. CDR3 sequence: CASSLTGVDYGYTF. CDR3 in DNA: TGTGCCAGCAGTTTGACAGGGGTGGACTATGGCTACACCTTC.